The T cell receptor (beta chain) under discussion was sequenced for a study of OX40 agonist ivuxolimab in advanced cancers. Study details: Dose-escalation patients had hepatocellular carcinoma, melanoma, renal cell or head and neck cancer. Among those treated, three patients had partial responses, one with hepatocellular carcinoma and two with cutaneous melanoma.

Individuals having autoimmune disease history or systemic immunosuppression were not enrolled. Blood sampling was done at baseline, cycle 4 day 1, and cycle 7 day 1. This CDR3 has 15 amino acids. V was pared by 0 bases and J by 9 bases, with 19 bases between. From germline, CDR1 is SGHRS and CDR2 YFSETQ. Method: immunoSEQ multiplex PCR; TCRdb's copy keeps in-frame clones and lacks some. This sample yields around 73,000 clones, of which over 80% are seen a single time; under 0.65% belongs to the top ten. The sequence was collected from an adult with an advanced solid tumor such as melanoma, head and neck, liver or kidney cancer. Here the sequenced sample was CD4+ or CD8+ T cells sorted from blood, taken in a trial of the OX40 agonist ivuxolimab. The chain is built from TRBV5-1 and TRBJ2-7, with unresolved D. CDR3 in amino acids: CASSLDSATLNTQYF. The CDR3 DNA reads as TGCGCCAGCAGCTTGGATTCCGCCACTCTTAACACGCAGTACTTC.